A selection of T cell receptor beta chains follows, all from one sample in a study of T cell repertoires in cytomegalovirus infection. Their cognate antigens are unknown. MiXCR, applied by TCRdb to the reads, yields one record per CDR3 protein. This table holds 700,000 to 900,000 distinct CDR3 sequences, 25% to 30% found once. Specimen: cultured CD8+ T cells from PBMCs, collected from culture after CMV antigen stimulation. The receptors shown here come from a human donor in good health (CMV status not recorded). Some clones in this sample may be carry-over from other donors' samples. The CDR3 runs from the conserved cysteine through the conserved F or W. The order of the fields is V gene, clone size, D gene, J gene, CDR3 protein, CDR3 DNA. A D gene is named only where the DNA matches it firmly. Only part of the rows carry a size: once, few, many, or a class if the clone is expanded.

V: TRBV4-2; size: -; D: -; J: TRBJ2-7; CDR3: CASSHATRDGEQYF; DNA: TGTGCCAGCAGCCACGCTACCCGGGACGGCGAGCAGTACTTC
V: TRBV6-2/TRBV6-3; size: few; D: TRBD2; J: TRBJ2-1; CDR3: CASFGLAEPSYNEQFF; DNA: TGTGCCAGCTTCGGACTAGCGGAGCCATCCTACAATGAGCAGTTCTTC
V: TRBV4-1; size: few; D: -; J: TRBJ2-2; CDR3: CASSQENLRTGELFF; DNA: TGCGCCAGCAGCCAAGAAAATCTAAGGACCGGGGAGCTGTTTTTT
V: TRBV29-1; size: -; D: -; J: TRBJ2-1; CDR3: CSVEIGDTPNEQFF; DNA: TGCAGCGTTGAAATCGGGGATACTCCGAATGAGCAGTTCTTC
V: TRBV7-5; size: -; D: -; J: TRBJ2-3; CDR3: CISVSEAWGRQGNTDTQYF; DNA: -
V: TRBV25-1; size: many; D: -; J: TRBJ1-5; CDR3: CASSHRGHQPQHF; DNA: TGTGCCAGCAGTCATAGGGGCCATCAGCCCCAGCATTTT
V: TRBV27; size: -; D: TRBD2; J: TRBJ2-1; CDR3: CASSPTSAGYNEQFF; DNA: TGTGCCAGCAGTCCGACTAGCGCCGGATACAATGAGCAGTTCTTC
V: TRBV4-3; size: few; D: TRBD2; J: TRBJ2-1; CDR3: CASSQPVRGGDYNEQFF; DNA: TGCGCCAGCAGCCAACCGGTGCGGGGGGGGGACTACAATGAGCAGTTCTTC
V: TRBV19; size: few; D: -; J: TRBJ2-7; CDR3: CASSIRGGYEQYF; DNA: TGTGCCAGTAGTATAAGAGGGGGCTACGAGCAGTACTTC
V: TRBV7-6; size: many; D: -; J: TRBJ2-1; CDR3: CASSLARGIIQLSFSYNEQFF; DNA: TGTGCCAGCAGCTTAGCGAGGGGGATAATTCAGCTAAGTTTCTCCTACAATGAGCAGTTCTTC
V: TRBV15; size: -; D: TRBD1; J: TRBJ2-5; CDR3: CATSLSLWDSQETQYF; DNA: TGTGCCACCAGCCTTAGTTTATGGGACAGCCAAGAGACCCAGTACTTC
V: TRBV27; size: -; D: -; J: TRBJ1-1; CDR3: CASSLGTWTEAFF; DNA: TGTGCCAGCAGTTTAGGAACGTGGACTGAAGCTTTCTTT
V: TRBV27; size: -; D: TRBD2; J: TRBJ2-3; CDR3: CASSSPTSRGGPDTQYF; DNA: TGTGCCAGCAGTTCCCCCACCTCGCGGGGGGGCCCAGATACGCAGTATTTT
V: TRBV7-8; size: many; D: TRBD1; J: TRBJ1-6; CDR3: CASSLARMGQEEGPSYNSPLHF; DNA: TGTGCCAGCAGCTTAGCGAGGATGGGACAGGAGGAGGGACCCTCCTATAATTCACCCCTCCACTTT
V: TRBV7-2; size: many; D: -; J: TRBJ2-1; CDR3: CASSLGGTAFNEQFF; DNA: TGTGCCAGCAGCTTAGGAGGGACTGCATTCAATGAGCAGTTCTTC
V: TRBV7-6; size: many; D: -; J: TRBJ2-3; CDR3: CASSPRLGGEAADTQYF; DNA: TGTGCCAGCAGCCCCAGGTTGGGCGGGGAGGCGGCAGATACGCAGTATTTT
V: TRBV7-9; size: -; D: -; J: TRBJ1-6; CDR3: CASSPQNSPLHF; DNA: TGTGCCAGCAGCCCGCAGAATTCACCCCTCCACTTT
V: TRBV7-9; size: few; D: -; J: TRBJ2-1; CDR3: CASPPRGESYNEQFF; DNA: TGTGCCAGCCCCCCTAGGGGGGAATCCTACAATGAGCAGTTCTTC
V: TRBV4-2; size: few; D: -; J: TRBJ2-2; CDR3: CASSQVDDYTGELFF; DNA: TGTGCCAGCAGCCAAGTTGATGATTACACCGGGGAGCTGTTTTTT
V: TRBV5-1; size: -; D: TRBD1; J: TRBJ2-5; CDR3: CASCGGTGLETQYF; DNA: TGCGCCAGCTGCGGAGGGACAGGACTGGAGACCCAGTACTTC
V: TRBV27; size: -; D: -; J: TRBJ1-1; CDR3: CASSLRRYRDTEAFF; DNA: TGTGCCAGCAGTTTAAGAAGGTACAGGGACACTGAAGCTTTCTTT
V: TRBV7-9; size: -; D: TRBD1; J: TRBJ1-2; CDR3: CASSLEEGQGVYGYTF; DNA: TGTGCCAGCAGCTTAGAGGAGGGACAGGGAGTCTATGGCTACACCTTC
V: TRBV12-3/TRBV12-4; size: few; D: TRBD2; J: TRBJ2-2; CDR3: CASSMGLAGNTGELFF; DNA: TGTGCCAGCAGTATGGGACTAGCGGGTAACACCGGGGAGCTGTTTTTT
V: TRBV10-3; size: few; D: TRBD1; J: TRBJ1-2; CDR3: CAIRTRDRGKDGYTF; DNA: TGTGCCATCAGAACTCGGGACAGGGGAAAGGACGGCTACACCTTC
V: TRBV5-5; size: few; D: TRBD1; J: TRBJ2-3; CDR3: CASSLGDRGQADTQYF; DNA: TGTGCCAGCAGCTTGGGAGACAGGGGGCAAGCAGATACGCAGTATTTT
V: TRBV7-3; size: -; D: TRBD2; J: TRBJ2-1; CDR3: CASSLDLADYNEQFF; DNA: TGTGCCAGCAGCTTAGACCTAGCGGACTACAATGAGCAGTTCTTC
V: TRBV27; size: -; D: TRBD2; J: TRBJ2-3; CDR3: CASGPGTSVDTQYF; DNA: TGTGCCAGCGGCCCCGGGACTAGCGTTGATACGCAGTATTTT
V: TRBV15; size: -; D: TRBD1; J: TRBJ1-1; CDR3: CATRTGTNTEAFF; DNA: TGTGCCACTCGGACAGGGACGAACACTGAAGCTTTCTTT
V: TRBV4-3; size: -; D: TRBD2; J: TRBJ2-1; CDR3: CASSPRSGGSSYNEQFF; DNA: TGCGCCAGCAGCCCCCGGAGCGGGGGTTCTTCCTACAATGAGCAGTTCTTC
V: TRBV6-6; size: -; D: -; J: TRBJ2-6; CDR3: CASSYSSTSAGANVLTF; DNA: TGTGCCAGCAGTTACTCGAGTACATCGGCTGGGGCCAACGTCCTGACTTTC
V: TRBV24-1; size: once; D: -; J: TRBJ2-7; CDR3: CATSDLGTEQYF; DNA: TGTGCCACCAGTGATTTAGGTACGGAGCAGTACTTC
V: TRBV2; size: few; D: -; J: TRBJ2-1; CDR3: CARGPSYNEQFF; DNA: TGTGCCAGAGGACCATCCTACAATGAGCAGTTCTTC
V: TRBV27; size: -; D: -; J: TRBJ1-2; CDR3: CASSFGAENYGYTF; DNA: TGTGCCAGCAGTTTCGGGGCAGAAAACTATGGCTACACCTTC
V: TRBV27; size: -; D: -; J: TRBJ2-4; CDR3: CASSARGGKNIQYF; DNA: TGTGCCAGCAGTGCCCGGGGAGGCAAAAACATTCAGTACTTC
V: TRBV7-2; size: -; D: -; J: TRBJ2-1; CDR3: CASSLEGWNEQFF; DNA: TGTGCCAGCAGCTTGGAGGGGTGGAATGAGCAGTTCTTC
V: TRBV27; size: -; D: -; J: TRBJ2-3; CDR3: CASSQSTSTDTQYF; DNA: TGTGCCAGCAGCCAATCGACTAGCACAGATACGCAGTATTTT
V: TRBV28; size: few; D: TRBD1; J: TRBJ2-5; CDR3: CASRWGDRVTETQYF; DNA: TGTGCCAGCAGGTGGGGGGACAGGGTAACGGAGACCCAGTACTTC
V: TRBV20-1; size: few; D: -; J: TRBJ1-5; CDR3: CSARDQSDSNQPQHF; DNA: TGCAGTGCTAGAGATCAAAGCGATAGCAATCAGCCCCAGCATTTT
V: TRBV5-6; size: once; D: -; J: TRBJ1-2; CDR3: CASSLEPGLYGYTF; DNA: TGTGCCAGCAGCTTGGAACCAGGGCTCTATGGCTACACCTTC